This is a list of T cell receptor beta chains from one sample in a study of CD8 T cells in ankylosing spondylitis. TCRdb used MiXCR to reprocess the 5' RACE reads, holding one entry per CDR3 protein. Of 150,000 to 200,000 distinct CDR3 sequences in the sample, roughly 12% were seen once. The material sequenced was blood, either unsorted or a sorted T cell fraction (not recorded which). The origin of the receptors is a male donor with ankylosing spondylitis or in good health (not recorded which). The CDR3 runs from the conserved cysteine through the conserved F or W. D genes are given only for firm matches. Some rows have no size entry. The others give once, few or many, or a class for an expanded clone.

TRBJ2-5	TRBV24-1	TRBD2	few	CATRNRLAGLETQYF	TGTGCCACCAGAAATAGACTAGCGGGGTTAGAGACCCAGTACTTC
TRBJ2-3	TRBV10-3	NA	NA	CAISESPGRGTDMQYF	TGTGCCATCAGTGAGTCGCCAGGGAGGGGGACAGATATGCAGTATTTT
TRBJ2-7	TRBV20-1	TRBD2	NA	CSARILTSGPYEQYF	TGCAGTGCTAGAATCCTGACTAGCGGCCCCTACGAGCAGTACTTC
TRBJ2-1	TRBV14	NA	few	CASSSIWEMDNEQFF	TGTGCCAGCAGCTCAATCTGGGAGATGGACAATGAGCAGTTCTTC
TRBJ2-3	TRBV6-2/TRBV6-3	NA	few	CASNPLQGRSDTQYF	TGTGCCAGCAATCCGTTGCAGGGACGATCAGATACGCAGTATTTT
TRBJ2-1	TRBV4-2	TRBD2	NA	CASSQGRGGRNEQFF	TGTGCCAGCAGCCAAGGACGGGGGGGCCGGAATGAGCAGTTCTTC
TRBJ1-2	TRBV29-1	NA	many	CSVEDKGGLANYGYTF	TGCAGCGTTGAAGATAAGGGGGGATTAGCTAACTATGGCTACACCTTC
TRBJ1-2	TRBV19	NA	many	CASTVAGPYGYTF	TGTGCCAGTACCGTGGCCGGACCTTATGGCTACACCTTC
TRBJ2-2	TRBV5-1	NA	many	CASSLQQGWTGELFF	TGCGCCAGCAGCTTGCAACAGGGTTGGACCGGGGAGCTGTTTTTT
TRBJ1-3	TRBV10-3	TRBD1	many	CAISEDRGGNTIYF	TGTGCCATCAGTGAGGACAGGGGAGGAAACACCATATATTTT
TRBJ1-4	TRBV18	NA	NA	CASSPAGNGEKLFF	TGTGCCAGCTCCCCGGCAGGGAACGGAGAAAAACTGTTTTTT
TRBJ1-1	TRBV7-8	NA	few	CASSLGQAPTTEAFF	TGTGCCAGCAGCTTAGGACAAGCCCCAACCACTGAAGCTTTCTTT
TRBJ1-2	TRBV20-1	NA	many	CSARRGGFGYTF	TGCAGTGCTAGGAGGGGGGGCTTTGGCTACACCTTC
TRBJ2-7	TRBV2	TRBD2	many	CASIPSGGPPEQYF	TGTGCCAGCATTCCTAGCGGGGGGCCTCCCGAGCAGTACTTC
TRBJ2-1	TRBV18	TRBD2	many	CASSPGLAGDYNEQFF	TGTGCCAGCTCACCAGGACTAGCGGGAGACTACAATGAGCAGTTCTTC
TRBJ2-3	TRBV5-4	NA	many	CASSWGSASTDTQYF	TGTGCCAGCAGCTGGGGTAGCGCGAGCACAGATACGCAGTATTTT
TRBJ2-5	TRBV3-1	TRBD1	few	CASSQDEPYRGETQYF	TGTGCCAGCAGCCAAGATGAACCCTACAGGGGGGAGACCCAGTACTTC
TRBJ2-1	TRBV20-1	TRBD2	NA	CSARGRETYNEQFF	TGCAGTGCTAGGGGGCGGGAGACCTACAATGAGCAGTTCTTC
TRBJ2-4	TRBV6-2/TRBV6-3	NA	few	CASSYSSGQGNIQYF	TGTGCCAGCAGTTACTCTTCGGGGCAGGGGAACATTCAGTACTTC
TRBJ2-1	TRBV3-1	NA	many	CASSQDTPSLFF	TGTGCCAGCAGCCAAGATACCCCATCCTTGTTCTTC
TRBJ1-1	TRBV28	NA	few	CASIGTLNTEAFF	TGTGCCAGCATTGGGACACTGAACACTGAAGCTTTCTTT
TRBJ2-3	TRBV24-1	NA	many	CATSDRTPSTDTQYF	TGTGCCACCAGTGACCGGACACCGAGCACAGATACGCAGTATTTT
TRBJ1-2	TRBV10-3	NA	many	CAISVEGNYGYTF	TGTGCCATCAGTGTAGAGGGGAACTATGGCTACACCTTC
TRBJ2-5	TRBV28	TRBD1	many	CASSPRTGQETQYF	TGTGCCAGCAGTCCCCGGACAGGACAAGAGACCCAGTACTTC
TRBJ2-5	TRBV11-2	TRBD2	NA	CASSWGLAGHTIQETQYF	TGTGCCAGCAGCTGGGGACTAGCGGGACATACCATTCAAGAGACCCAGTACTTC
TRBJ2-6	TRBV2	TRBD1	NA	CASSRDRYSGANVLTF	TGTGCCAGCAGCCGGGACAGGTACTCTGGGGCCAACGTCCTGACTTTC
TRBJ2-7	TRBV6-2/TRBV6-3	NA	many	CASTTEQGNSYEQYF	TGTGCCAGCACCACGGAGCAGGGAAATAGCTACGAGCAGTACTTC
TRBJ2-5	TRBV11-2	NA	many	CASSLDGGKQETQYF	TGTGCCAGCAGCTTAGATGGAGGGAAACAAGAGACCCAGTACTTC
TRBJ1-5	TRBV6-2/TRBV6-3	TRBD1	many	CASRGQGNINQPQHF	TGTGCCAGCCGGGGACAGGGGAATATCAATCAGCCCCAGCATTTT
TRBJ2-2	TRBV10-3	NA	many	CAISESGNTNTGELFF	TGTGCCATCAGTGAGTCGGGAAACACCAACACCGGGGAGCTGTTTTTT
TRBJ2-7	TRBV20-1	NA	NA	CSARTQATYEQYF	TGCAGTGCTAGGACCCAGGCAACCTACGAGCAGTACTTC